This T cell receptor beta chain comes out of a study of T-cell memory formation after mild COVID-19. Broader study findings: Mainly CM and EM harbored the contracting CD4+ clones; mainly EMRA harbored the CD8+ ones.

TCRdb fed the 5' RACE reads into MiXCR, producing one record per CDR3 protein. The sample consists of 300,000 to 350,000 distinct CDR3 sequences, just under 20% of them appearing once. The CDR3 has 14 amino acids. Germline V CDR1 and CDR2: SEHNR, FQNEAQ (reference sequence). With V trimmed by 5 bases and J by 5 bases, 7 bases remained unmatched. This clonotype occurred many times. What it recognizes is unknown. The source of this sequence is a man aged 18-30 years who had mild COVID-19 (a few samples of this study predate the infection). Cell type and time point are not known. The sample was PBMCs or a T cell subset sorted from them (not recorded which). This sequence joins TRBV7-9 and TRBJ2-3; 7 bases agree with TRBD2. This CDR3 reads CASSPGLEGDTQYF. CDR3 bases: TGTGCCAGCAGCCCCGGACTAGAGGGAGATACGCAGTATTTT.